The rows below give T cell receptor beta chains drawn from one sample of a study of T cells in Graves' hyperthyroidism and ophthalmopathy. TCRdb re-derived calls from the multiplex PCR reads in MiXCR, one entry per CDR3 protein. The sample comprises around 240,000 distinct CDR3 sequences, about a sixth of which are singletons, and about 30% rests with the top ten. Sequences were obtained from blood. These receptors all stem from a woman younger than 30 with Graves' ophthalmopathy. The CDR3 runs from the conserved cysteine through the conserved F or W. D genes are given only for firm matches. Part of the rows lack a size; the others show once, few, many or a class for expanded clones.

d_call: NA
clone_size: many
j_call: TRBJ2-1
v_call: TRBV7-9
cdr3_nt: TGTGCCAGCAGCTTAGGCTCGGGGCAAAGCAGGGGTGAGCAGTTCTTC
cdr3_aa: CASSLGSGQSRGEQFF

d_call: NA
clone_size: many
j_call: TRBJ1-2
v_call: TRBV20-1
cdr3_nt: TGCAGTGCTAGAGGAAGGCTTACCAGGTATAACTATGGCTACACCTTC
cdr3_aa: CSARGRLTRYNYGYTF

d_call: TRBD2
clone_size: NA
j_call: TRBJ2-3
v_call: TRBV5-5
cdr3_nt: TGTGCCAGCAGCTTGGGGCCGGGGGGGGTCGGTACGCAGTATTTT
cdr3_aa: CASSLGPGGVGTQYF

d_call: TRBD1
clone_size: few
j_call: TRBJ2-5
v_call: TRBV11-3
cdr3_nt: TGTGCCAGCAGCTTAGGACAGGGGGCAGGGGTGGAGACCCAGTACTTC
cdr3_aa: CASSLGQGAGVETQYF

d_call: TRBD2
clone_size: NA
j_call: TRBJ2-7
v_call: TRBV2
cdr3_nt: TGTGCCAGCAGTGTGGCTAGCGGGAGCTACGAGCAGTACTTC
cdr3_aa: CASSVASGSYEQYF

d_call: NA
clone_size: many
j_call: TRBJ2-5
v_call: TRBV2
cdr3_nt: TGTGCCAGCAGTGAGGGGACCCAGTACTTC
cdr3_aa: CASSEGTQYF

d_call: TRBD1
clone_size: many
j_call: TRBJ2-7
v_call: TRBV29-1
cdr3_nt: TGCAGCGTCTATGACAGGGGGAGATACGAGCAGTACTTC
cdr3_aa: CSVYDRGRYEQYF

d_call: TRBD2
clone_size: many
j_call: TRBJ2-2
v_call: TRBV20-1
cdr3_nt: TGCAGTGCTAGAGTACGGACTGGCTTGACTAGCGGGATTGGGGCCGGGGAGCTGTTTTTT
cdr3_aa: CSARVRTGLTSGIGAGELFF

d_call: NA
clone_size: many
j_call: TRBJ1-1
v_call: TRBV27
cdr3_nt: TGTGCCAGCAGTTTCTCGGGCCTTCTGAACACTGAAGCTTTCTTT
cdr3_aa: CASSFSGLLNTEAFF

d_call: NA
clone_size: many
j_call: TRBJ2-7
v_call: TRBV11-2
cdr3_nt: TGTGCCAGCAGCTTAAGGGCAGCGGGCGCTTACGAGCAGTACTTC
cdr3_aa: CASSLRAAGAYEQYF

d_call: TRBD2
clone_size: NA
j_call: TRBJ2-1
v_call: TRBV15
cdr3_nt: TGTGCCACCAGCAGAGAAGGCGGGAGTCCCAATGAGCAGTTCTTC
cdr3_aa: CATSREGGSPNEQFF

d_call: NA
clone_size: many
j_call: TRBJ2-6
v_call: TRBV18
cdr3_nt: TGTGCCAGCTCCCCAGAGGGGGGATCCGGGGCCAACGTCCTGACTTTC
cdr3_aa: CASSPEGGSGANVLTF

d_call: NA
clone_size: NA
j_call: TRBJ1-2
v_call: TRBV6-5
cdr3_nt: TGTGCCAGCAGTTACAAGGGGGGTGGCTACACCTTC
cdr3_aa: CASSYKGGGYTF

d_call: TRBD1
clone_size: many
j_call: TRBJ2-3
v_call: TRBV11-2
cdr3_nt: TGTGCCAGCAGCTACAGGGACAGATCCACAGATACGCAGTATTTT
cdr3_aa: CASSYRDRSTDTQYF

d_call: TRBD2
clone_size: NA
j_call: TRBJ2-1
v_call: TRBV27
cdr3_nt: TGTGCCAGCGGCCAGCGGGGGGCGTCCTACAATGAGCAGTTCTTC
cdr3_aa: CASGQRGASYNEQFF

d_call: NA
clone_size: many
j_call: TRBJ1-2
v_call: TRBV10-3
cdr3_nt: TGTGCCATCAGTGAGTCTTATTATGGCTACACCTTC
cdr3_aa: CAISESYYGYTF

d_call: NA
clone_size: NA
j_call: TRBJ2-7
v_call: TRBV7-2
cdr3_nt: TGTGCCAGCAGCAACCCTGTTTACTACGAGCAGTACTTC
cdr3_aa: CASSNPVYYEQYF

d_call: NA
clone_size: many
j_call: TRBJ1-5
v_call: TRBV19
cdr3_nt: TGTGCCAGTAGTCTCCTTGGGGGGTTTTATCAGCCCCAGCATTTT
cdr3_aa: CASSLLGGFYQPQHF

d_call: NA
clone_size: many
j_call: TRBJ2-2
v_call: TRBV7-2
cdr3_nt: TGTGCCAGCAGCTTAGCCGGGGGTAGCGGGAACACCGGGGAGCTGTTTTTT
cdr3_aa: CASSLAGGSGNTGELFF

d_call: NA
clone_size: many
j_call: TRBJ2-7
v_call: TRBV15
cdr3_nt: TGTGCCACCAGCAGAGATGCCCAGGGTACCTACGAGCAGTACTTC
cdr3_aa: CATSRDAQGTYEQYF

d_call: TRBD1
clone_size: few
j_call: TRBJ1-3
v_call: TRBV27
cdr3_nt: TGTGCCAGCAGTTTGGGCTCGACAGGGGGCGCTGGAAACACCATATATTTT
cdr3_aa: CASSLGSTGGAGNTIYF

d_call: TRBD2
clone_size: NA
j_call: TRBJ2-1
v_call: TRBV27
cdr3_nt: TGTGCCAGCAGTCCAGGGACTAGCGGGAGTTTGGAGCAGTTCTTC
cdr3_aa: CASSPGTSGSLEQFF

d_call: NA
clone_size: many
j_call: TRBJ2-5
v_call: TRBV11-2
cdr3_nt: TGTGCCAGCAGCTTAGTCCTGGGTAACCAAGAGACCCAGTACTTC
cdr3_aa: CASSLVLGNQETQYF

d_call: NA
clone_size: many
j_call: TRBJ2-6
v_call: TRBV27
cdr3_nt: TGTGCCAGCCTGATCCGACAGACCCAGAGCTCTGGGGCCAACGTCCTGACTTTC
cdr3_aa: CASLIRQTQSSGANVLTF

d_call: TRBD2
clone_size: many
j_call: TRBJ2-5
v_call: TRBV12-3/TRBV12-4
cdr3_nt: TGTGCCAGCAGTTTAAAACTAGCGGGAGGGCCGGGGGAGACCCAGTACTTC
cdr3_aa: CASSLKLAGGPGETQYF

d_call: TRBD2
clone_size: many
j_call: TRBJ2-3
v_call: TRBV5-6
cdr3_nt: TGTGCCAGCAATACGGGACTAGTTCAAGATACGCAGTATTTT
cdr3_aa: CASNTGLVQDTQYF

d_call: TRBD2
clone_size: many
j_call: TRBJ2-3
v_call: TRBV7-9
cdr3_nt: TGTGCCAGCAGCTTGTTCGCGGGGGGCTTCACAGATACGCAGTATTTT
cdr3_aa: CASSLFAGGFTDTQYF

d_call: NA
clone_size: many
j_call: TRBJ1-1
v_call: TRBV6-1
cdr3_nt: TGTGCCAGCACTTCAGGGGTTGTCACTGAAGCTTTCTTT
cdr3_aa: CASTSGVVTEAFF

d_call: NA
clone_size: few
j_call: TRBJ1-1
v_call: TRBV7-2
cdr3_nt: TGTGCCAGCAGCCCCCGCCGGACGGGGTTTGTGAACACTGAAGCTTTCTTT
cdr3_aa: CASSPRRTGFVNTEAFF

d_call: NA
clone_size: NA
j_call: TRBJ2-7
v_call: TRBV15
cdr3_nt: TGTGCCACCAGCAGCCGGGACAAAGACTACGAGCAGTACTTC
cdr3_aa: CATSSRDKDYEQYF

d_call: TRBD1
clone_size: many
j_call: TRBJ1-3
v_call: TRBV30
cdr3_nt: TGTGCCTGGAGTGTAGGGACAGGGGCTGGAAACACCATATATTTT
cdr3_aa: CAWSVGTGAGNTIYF

d_call: NA
clone_size: many
j_call: TRBJ1-2
v_call: TRBV28
cdr3_nt: TGTGCCAGCAGGGAGGGGGGGGGCGAGGGCTACACCTTC
cdr3_aa: CASREGGGEGYTF

d_call: TRBD1
clone_size: many
j_call: TRBJ1-2
v_call: TRBV2
cdr3_nt: TGTGCCAGCAGACCAGACAGGGACTATGGCTACACCTTC
cdr3_aa: CASRPDRDYGYTF

d_call: NA
clone_size: many
j_call: TRBJ2-1
v_call: TRBV7-8
cdr3_nt: TGTGCCAGCAGCTTAGGACCGGGACCCCGGGTTTCTGAGCAGTTCTTC
cdr3_aa: CASSLGPGPRVSEQFF

d_call: NA
clone_size: NA
j_call: TRBJ2-3
v_call: TRBV4-1
cdr3_nt: TGCGCCAGCAGGTCGACCCCGGCTAGCACAGATACGCAGTATTTT
cdr3_aa: CASRSTPASTDTQYF

d_call: TRBD2
clone_size: many
j_call: TRBJ2-3
v_call: TRBV7-9
cdr3_nt: TGTGCCAGCAGCCACGAGGCTAGCGGGAGCCCTAGCACAGATACGCAGTATTTT
cdr3_aa: CASSHEASGSPSTDTQYF

d_call: TRBD1
clone_size: NA
j_call: TRBJ2-1
v_call: TRBV6-1
cdr3_nt: TGTGCCAGCAGCCCGGGACAGGGGGTTAGCAATGAGCAGTTCTTC
cdr3_aa: CASSPGQGVSNEQFF

d_call: NA
clone_size: many
j_call: TRBJ1-1
v_call: TRBV6-1
cdr3_nt: TGTGCCAGCAGCTACAACGGGTGGGTGAACACTGAAGCTTTCTTT
cdr3_aa: CASSYNGWVNTEAFF

d_call: NA
clone_size: NA
j_call: TRBJ1-2
v_call: TRBV15
cdr3_nt: TGTGCCACCAGCAGAGATAACTTCGGCTACACCTTC
cdr3_aa: CATSRDNFGYTF

d_call: TRBD1
clone_size: NA
j_call: TRBJ2-7
v_call: TRBV11-3
cdr3_nt: TGTGCCAGCAGTCCGGGACAGGGGATCTACGAGCAGTACTTC
cdr3_aa: CASSPGQGIYEQYF

d_call: TRBD2
clone_size: many
j_call: TRBJ2-2
v_call: TRBV19
cdr3_nt: TGTGCCAGTAGTCGGGGGGTACGGACCGGGGAGCTGTTTTTT
cdr3_aa: CASSRGVRTGELFF

d_call: TRBD1
clone_size: NA
j_call: TRBJ2-2
v_call: TRBV10-3
cdr3_nt: TGTGCCGTCAGAAGAGGGGGCCCAAACACCGGGGAGCTGTTTTTT
cdr3_aa: CAVRRGGPNTGELFF

d_call: TRBD2
clone_size: many
j_call: TRBJ2-1
v_call: TRBV10-2
cdr3_nt: TGCGCCAGCAGAGTCCTAGCGGGGGGGCAGAATGAGCAGTTCTTC
cdr3_aa: CASRVLAGGQNEQFF

d_call: NA
clone_size: many
j_call: TRBJ1-2
v_call: TRBV27
cdr3_nt: TGTGCCAGCAGTTCGGACGGGTATGGCTACACCTTC
cdr3_aa: CASSSDGYGYTF

d_call: NA
clone_size: many
j_call: TRBJ2-3
v_call: TRBV28
cdr3_nt: TGTGCCAGCAGTTCCGGCGGTGGGCTAGCTGGAGATACGCAGTATTTT
cdr3_aa: CASSSGGGLAGDTQYF

d_call: NA
clone_size: few
j_call: TRBJ2-5
v_call: TRBV5-1
cdr3_nt: TGCGCCAGCAGCTTGGTTCTTTACCAAGAGACCCAGTACTTC
cdr3_aa: CASSLVLYQETQYF

d_call: NA
clone_size: many
j_call: TRBJ1-2
v_call: TRBV6-1
cdr3_nt: TGTGCCAGCATCATGAACCCAACAGGGTACTATGGCTACACCTTC
cdr3_aa: CASIMNPTGYYGYTF

d_call: NA
clone_size: many
j_call: TRBJ2-7
v_call: TRBV4-2
cdr3_nt: TGTGCCAGCAGCCAAGATATAGGGGTCTCCCCCTACGAGCAGTACTTC
cdr3_aa: CASSQDIGVSPYEQYF

d_call: NA
clone_size: many
j_call: TRBJ1-2
v_call: TRBV5-1
cdr3_nt: TGCGCCAGCAGCTATCAACAGGGCACCGATGGCTACACCTTC
cdr3_aa: CASSYQQGTDGYTF

d_call: TRBD2
clone_size: NA
j_call: TRBJ2-1
v_call: TRBV19
cdr3_nt: TGTGCCAGTGGGATTAGCGGGAGAGGTGACAATGAGCAGTTCTTC
cdr3_aa: CASGISGRGDNEQFF

d_call: NA
clone_size: NA
j_call: TRBJ2-3
v_call: TRBV5-1
cdr3_nt: TGCGCCAGCAGCTCCGGGTTGACGGGGGCCTTTAGCACAGATACGCAGTATTTT
cdr3_aa: CASSSGLTGAFSTDTQYF

d_call: TRBD2
clone_size: NA
j_call: TRBJ2-1
v_call: TRBV19
cdr3_nt: TGTGCCAGTAGTCTTCGGGGGGTTTACAATGAGCAGTTCTTC
cdr3_aa: CASSLRGVYNEQFF

d_call: TRBD1
clone_size: many
j_call: TRBJ2-3
v_call: TRBV5-1
cdr3_nt: TGCGCCAGCAATACCGGGACAGGGGGCTATGAAGATACGCAGTATTTT
cdr3_aa: CASNTGTGGYEDTQYF

d_call: NA
clone_size: many
j_call: TRBJ1-2
v_call: TRBV7-2
cdr3_nt: TGTGCCAGCAGCTCCCAGGGTTATGGCTACACCTTC
cdr3_aa: CASSSQGYGYTF